A single sample is the source of the 29 T cell receptor beta chains below, sequenced in a study of blood T cell repertoires in COVID-19. Assay used: immunoSEQ multiplex PCR; TCRdb lists only in-frame clones, some missing. This repertoire shows hundreds of thousands of clones, under 90% found once; its top ten account for less than 20%. Source material: peripheral blood. The receptors here all came from a man aged 25-45 years with active or convalescent COVID-19.

This rearrangement joins TRBV9 to TRBJ2-5; TRBD1 matches 7 bases. The germline V gene has CDR1 SGDLS and CDR2 YYNGEE. Trimming removed 3 bases from V and 4 bases from J; junction bases left unmatched: 6. The CDR3 has 14 amino acids. The CDR3 spells CASSGYRGGETQYF. The DNA of the CDR3 is TGTGCCAGCAGCGGCTACAGGGGCGGAGAGACCCAGTACTTC. The full variable domain, rest sourced from reference TRBV9 and TRBJ2-5, is DSGVTQTPKHLITATGQRVTLRCSPRSGDLSVYWYQQSLDQGLQFLIQYYNGEERAKGNILERFSAQQFPDLHSELNLSSLELGDSALYFCASSGYRGGETQYFGPGTRLLVL.

The chain couples TRBV19 to TRBJ1-6, with 8 positions matching TRBD1. Germline V lookup: CDR1 LNHDA, CDR2 SQIVND (reference sequence). The CDR3 has 18 amino acids. Germline trimming cut 10 bases from V and 0 bases from J; bases unmatched to any gene: 14. CDR3 coding DNA: TGTGCCACTCACCCCTTTGGGACAGGCGTCTCCTATAATTCACCCCTCCACTTT. This encodes CATHPFGTGVSYNSPLHF.

The chain joins TRBV6-1 to TRBJ1-2; a possible D gene is TRBD1 (5 bases). This CDR3 contains 13 residues. V lost 0 bases to trimming and J lost 8 bases, with 10 bases between them. CDR1 is MNHNS and CDR2 is SASEGT in the germline V gene. The DNA of the CDR3 is TGTGCCAGCAGTGAAGCCCCCCGGGGGGGCTACACCTTC. It codes for CASSEAPRGGYTF.

V usage is TRBV5-6 and J usage is TRBJ2-5; 10 bases match TRBD2. Germline V gene sequence: CDR1 SGHDT, CDR2 YYEEEE. J was trimmed by 5 bases and V by 1 base; bases with no gene match: 11. CDR3 length: 17 residues. The CDR3 reads CASSLSILAGGFETQYF. The CDR3 bases are TGTGCCAGCAGCTTGTCAATCTTAGCGGGAGGCTTTGAGACCCAGTACTTC.

The table lists this clone with a count of one. One end of the junction varies from germline; a read error may be responsible. The chain uses TRBV15 and TRBJ2-5; D is unclear. CDR3 length: 14 amino acids. CDR1 and CDR2 (germline): LNHNV, YYDKDF (reference sequence). In nucleotides, the CDR3 is TGTGCCACCAGCAGAGATCAAAACCAGGAGACCCAGTACTTC. Translated, it gives CATSRDQNQETQYF.

In its sample, this clone was seen once. This chain joins TRBV27 and TRBJ2-2; the match to TRBD2 covers 7 bases. The junction had 11 bases not matched to a gene; V was cut back by 5 bases and J by 5 bases. The CDR3 covers 16 residues. Germline V CDR1 and CDR2: MNHEY, SMNVEV (reference sequence). This CDR3 is CASSKGTLSGTGELFF. The CDR3 bases are TGTGCCAGCAGTAAAGGGACTCTTAGCGGGACCGGGGAGCTGTTTTTT.

The rearrangement joins TRBV30 to TRBJ2-1; 11 nucleotides line up with TRBD2. CDR1 is GTSNPN and CDR2 is SVGIG in the germline V gene (reference sequence). The length of the CDR3 is 17 residues. V was clipped by 3 bases and J by 7 bases; unmatched bases: 14. DNA of the CDR3: TGTGCCTGGAGGGGTCGACTACTAGCGGGAGTAGGGAATGAGCAGTTCTTC. It specifies CAWRGRLLAGVGNEQFF.

The gene calls are TRBV28 and TRBJ1-1, with D uncertain. V was clipped by 6 bases and J by 1 base, with 6 bases between them. Per the germline V gene, CDR1 is MDHEN and CDR2 is SYDVKM. The CDR3 has 12 residues. In nucleotides, the CDR3 is TGTGCCAGCAGCCTCAGGAACACTGAAGCTTTCTTT. This codes for CASSLRNTEAFF. Filled out from reference TRBV28 and TRBJ1-1, the complete variable domain reads DVKVTQSSRYLVKRTGEKVFLECVQDMDHENMFWYRQDPGLGLRLIYFSYDVKMKEKGDIPEGYSVSREKKERFSLILESASTNQTSMYLCASSLRNTEAFFGQGTRLTVV.

This sequence joins TRBV4-3 and TRBJ1-4; D possibly corresponds to TRBD1 (5 bases). V was cut by 0 bases and J by 10 bases, with 12 bases left in between. Per the germline V gene, CDR1 is LGHNA and CDR2 is YSLEER. CDR3 length equals 14 residues. The CDR3 sequence: CASSQDPREGKLFF. CDR3 bases: TGCGCCAGCAGCCAAGATCCCAGGGAGGGAAAACTGTTTTTT.

The V call is TRBV30, the J call TRBJ1-1, with D uncertain. Germline V gene sequence: CDR1 GTSNPN, CDR2 SVGIG (reference sequence). The ends were cut back, 1 base at V and 8 bases at J, with 17 bases in the middle. The CDR3 is 14 amino acids. The CDR3 DNA is TGTGCCTGGAGTGAATTTGTTCTTAATATGGAAGCTTTCTTT. Its translation is CAWSEFVLNMEAFF.

J is TRBJ2-1 and V is TRBV15; 7 positions agree with TRBD1. CDR1 and CDR2 from the germline V gene are LNHNV and YYDKDF (reference sequence). This CDR3 contains 16 residues. V trimming: 0 bases; J trimming: 4 bases; junction bases outside the gene matches: 6. The DNA of the CDR3 is TGTGCCACCAGCAGAGAGCTGGGGACAGAGTACAATGAGCAGTTCTTC. Its protein product is CATSRELGTEYNEQFF. Full variable domain (remainder filled in from reference TRBV15 and TRBJ2-1): DAMVIQNPRYQVTQFGKPVTLSCSQTLNHNVMYWYQQKSSQAPKLLFHYYDKDFNNEADTPDNFQSRRPNTSFCFLDIRSPGLGDTAMYLCATSRELGTEYNEQFFGPGTRLTVL.

This chain links TRBV28 with TRBJ1-5; 9 nucleotides align to TRBD1. J was trimmed by 5 bases and V by 6 bases; bases with no gene match: 8. The germline V gene encodes CDR1 MDHEN and CDR2 SYDVKM. The CDR3 covers 15 residues. In DNA, the CDR3 is TGTGCCAGCAGCCCGGGGACAGGGTTTTATCAGCCCCAGCATTTT. Translated, it gives CASSPGTGFYQPQHF.

This rearrangement joins TRBV10-3 to TRBJ2-5; unclear D gene. The CDR3 is 14 amino acids. CDR1 and CDR2 (germline): ENHRY, SYGVKD. The V gene lost 0 bases and the J gene lost 3 bases, with 8 bases spanning the gap. CDR3 nucleotide sequence: TGTGCCATCAGTGAGTCCCGATTAGAAGAGACCCAGTACTTC. Amino acids: CAISESRLEETQYF.

In its sample, this clone was seen once. The genes are TRBV9 and TRBJ2-1; 7 positions agree with TRBD2. V dropped 4 bases and J dropped 2; count of bases not matched to a gene: 6. The germline gives CDR1 SGDLS, CDR2 YYNGEE. The CDR3 loop spans 15 amino acids. CDR3 residues: CASSSQGLAYNEQFF. CDR3 in DNA: TGTGCCAGCAGCTCGCAAGGACTAGCCTACAATGAGCAGTTCTTC. Full variable domain (outside the CDR3, taken from reference TRBV9 and TRBJ2-1): DSGVTQTPKHLITATGQRVTLRCSPRSGDLSVYWYQQSLDQGLQFLIQYYNGEERAKGNILERFSAQQFPDLHSELNLSSLELGDSALYFCASSSQGLAYNEQFFGPGTRLTVL.

The chain is built from TRBV27 and TRBJ1-1, with a possible D match to TRBD1 (5 bases). The V gene lost 4 bases and the J gene lost 6 bases, with 15 bases spanning the gap. Per the germline V gene, CDR1 is MNHEY and CDR2 is SMNVEV (reference sequence). The CDR3 consists of 14 residues. The CDR3 protein is CASSSLGGTAEAFF. CDR3 sequence (DNA): TGTGCCAGCAGTTCCTTGGGGGGGACCGCTGAAGCTTTCTTT.

This chain links TRBV9 with TRBJ1-6; D gene ambiguous. Germline CDR1 SGDLS, CDR2 YYNGEE. V lost 0 bases, J lost 7 bases, and 8 bases lay in between. This CDR3 is 14 amino acids long. CDR3 sequence reads: CASSVGSLNSPLHF. CDR3 nucleotides: TGTGCCAGCAGCGTAGGCAGTTTAAATTCACCCCTCCACTTT.

The rearrangement uses TRBV3-1 (or the pseudogene TRBV3-2) and TRBJ1-3; D is perhaps TRBD1 (6 bases). The length of the CDR3 is 16 residues. The germline CDR1 and CDR2 sequences are LGHDT and YNNKEL (reference sequence). V was shortened by 2 bases and J by 4 bases, with 15 bases between the two germline ends. In DNA form, the CDR3 reads TGTGCCAGCAGCCAACCCAGGGCAGGGGCGGGAAACACCATATATTTT. Translated: CASSQPRAGAGNTIYF.

The rearrangement uses TRBV5-4 and TRBJ2-3, with a weak D call TRBD2 (6 bases). Germline CDR1 SGHNT, CDR2 YYREEE (reference sequence). V lost 4 bases to trimming and J lost 1 base, with 16 bases between them. The CDR3 runs to 16 residues. CDR3 bases: TGTGCCAGCAGCCTGGCGGCGCGGGGACGCACAGATACGCAGTATTTT. This sequence encodes CASSLAARGRTDTQYF.

A single count supports this clone. This chain uses TRBV4-3 with TRBJ1-2, with TRBD1 as a possible D gene (6 bases). This CDR3 spans 15 amino acids. Deletions cut 0 bases from V and 3 bases from J, with 11 bases between. Germline CDR1 LGHNA, CDR2 YSLEER. The CDR3 region is CASSQEGGLDYGYTF. CDR3 nucleotides: TGCGCCAGCAGCCAAGAAGGGGGTTTAGACTATGGCTACACCTTC.

J is TRBJ2-3 and V is TRBV9; possibly TRBD2 for D (7 bases). V dropped 3 bases and J dropped 1 base, with 15 bases sitting between them. CDR1 is SGDLS, CDR2 YYNGEE, per germline. The CDR3 loop spans 16 amino acids. The CDR3 DNA sequence: TGTGCCAGCAGCGCGAGGGGGGGGGCAGGCACAGATACGCAGTATTTT. The encoded protein is CASSARGGAGTDTQYF.

About this clone itself: Given the absence of the conserved phenylalanine or tryptophan at the CDR3 end, a read error is likely. It is unclear where the CDR3 begins or ends on the DNA, so no DNA is shown, and the CDR3 is as TCRdb lists it. V is TRBV30 and J is TRBJ2-7; TRBD2, as called in the table, went unchecked against the DNA. Counting both end residues, the CDR3 totals 12 amino acids. Germline V CDR1 and CDR2: GTSNPN, SVGIG (reference sequence). CDR3 sequence: CACGTSGAPTPA.

The gene calls are TRBV18 and TRBJ1-3; 7 bases are a match to TRBD1. The V and J ends lost 4 bases and 0 bases, in that order; junction bases with no gene match: 6. The CDR3 covers 16 residues. CDR1 KGHSH and CDR2 LQKENI come from the germline V gene. CDR3 coding DNA: TGTGCCAGCTCACGGACAGGTTCTAACTCTGGAAACACCATATATTTT. Its protein product is CASSRTGSNSGNTIYF.

V and J are TRBV7-9 and TRBJ1-1; D possibly corresponds to TRBD1 (5 bases). From germline, CDR1 is SEHNR and CDR2 FQNEAQ (reference sequence). V was cut by 5 bases and J by 0 bases, with 13 bases left in between. The CDR3 is made up of 15 amino acids. Here the CDR3 DNA reads TGTGCCAGCAGCCCGCCGACAGCTCTGAACACTGAAGCTTTCTTT. This encodes CASSPPTALNTEAFF. Based on the CDR3 plus reference TRBV7-9 and TRBJ1-1, the full variable domain is DTGVSQNPRHKITKRGQNVTFRCDPISEHNRLYWYRQTLGQGPEFLTYFQNEAQLEKSRLLSDRFSAERPKGSFSTLEIQRTEQGDSAMYLCASSPPTALNTEAFFGQGTRLTVV.

This clone was found a few times. This chain uses TRBV6-5 with TRBJ2-2; 9 bases map to TRBD1. CDR3 length: 15 residues. Unmatched junction bases numbered 4, after V lost 6 bases and J lost 2 bases. Germline CDR1 MNHEY, CDR2 SVGAGI. The CDR3 loop is CASSLGQGNTGELFF. DNA of the CDR3: TGTGCCAGCAGCCTGGGACAGGGAAACACCGGGGAGCTGTTTTTT.

The V gene is TRBV30, the J gene TRBJ2-7; TRBD2 agrees at 8 bases. CDR1 is GTSNPN, CDR2 SVGIG, per germline (reference sequence). V shed 0 bases, J shed 5 bases, and the junction held 9 bases outside the gene matches. The CDR3 is 15 residues long. The CDR3 region is CAWSVLRGGGNEQYF. The CDR3 nucleotides are TGTGCCTGGAGTGTACTACGGGGGGGCGGTAACGAGCAGTACTTC.

The V call is TRBV5-1, the J call TRBJ1-2, with D maybe TRBD1 (6 bases). Germline values: CDR1 SGHRS, CDR2 YFSETQ. The ends were cut back, 0 bases at V and 2 bases at J, with 11 bases in the middle. The CDR3 runs 15 residues. CDR3 region: CASSLAAGVNYGYTF. CDR3 DNA: TGCGCCAGCAGCTTGGCGGCAGGGGTGAACTATGGCTACACCTTC.

The J gene is TRBJ2-2, the V gene TRBV7-2, with D unresolved. This CDR3 is 15 amino acids long. Between the trimmed V and J ends, which lost 0 bases and 0 bases, there was a span of 5 bases. CDR1 and CDR2 from the germline V gene are SGHTA and FQGNSA. CDR3 bases: TGTGCCAGCAGCTTAGCACAGCCGAACACCGGGGAGCTGTTTTTT. Translating gives CASSLAQPNTGELFF.

The J gene is TRBJ2-5, the V gene TRBV28, with 7 positions matching TRBD1. This CDR3 has 14 residues. V lost 4 bases, J lost 2 bases, and 4 bases stayed unmatched. Germline assignment: CDR1 MDHEN and CDR2 SYDVKM. The chain's CDR3 is CASSSRDRQETQYF. The CDR3, as DNA: TGTGCCAGCAGTTCTCGGGACAGACAAGAGACCCAGTACTTC. Using reference TRBV28 and TRBJ2-5 for the parts outside the CDR3, the full variable domain is DVKVTQSSRYLVKRTGEKVFLECVQDMDHENMFWYRQDPGLGLRLIYFSYDVKMKEKGDIPEGYSVSREKKERFSLILESASTNQTSMYLCASSSRDRQETQYFGPGTRLLVL.

CDR3 nucleotides: TGTGCCAGTAGGCGACAGGGGTCCCAGGGGCAGCCCCAGCATTTT. Encoded protein: CASRRQGSQGQPQHF. The V and J genes are TRBV19 and TRBJ1-5; 8 nucleotides align to TRBD1. The V and J ends lost 6 bases and 7 bases, in that order; junction bases with no gene match: 11. This CDR3 has 15 amino acids. Per the germline V gene, CDR1 is LNHDA and CDR2 is SQIVND (reference sequence).